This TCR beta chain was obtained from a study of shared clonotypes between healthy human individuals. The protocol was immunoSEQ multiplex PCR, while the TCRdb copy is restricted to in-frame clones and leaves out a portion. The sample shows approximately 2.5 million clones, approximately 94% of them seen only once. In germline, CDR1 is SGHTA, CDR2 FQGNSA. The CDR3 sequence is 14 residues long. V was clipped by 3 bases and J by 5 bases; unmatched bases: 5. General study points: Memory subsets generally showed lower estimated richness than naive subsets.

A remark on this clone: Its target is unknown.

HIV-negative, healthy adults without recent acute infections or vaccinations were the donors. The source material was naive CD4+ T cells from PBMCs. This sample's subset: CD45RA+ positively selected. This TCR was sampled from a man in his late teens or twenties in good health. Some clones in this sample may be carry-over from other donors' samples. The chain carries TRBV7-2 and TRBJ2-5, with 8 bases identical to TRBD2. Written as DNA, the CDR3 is TGTGCCAGCAGCTTCGCGGGGGGCGCGGAGACCCAGTACTTC. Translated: CASSFAGGAETQYF.